Sequencing of this T cell receptor (beta chain) was carried out in a study of blood T cells in healthy people across ages (dated by TCRdb to between 2014 and 2017). Describing the broader study: Template switching captured roughly one uniquely barcoded TCR beta cDNA molecule per two T cells in model experiments. To track age-related changes in TCR beta repertoire diversity, the study relied on deep sequencing normalized with unique cDNA molecular identifiers. Four age groups were formed from the donors: young (average around 15 years), middle-aged (around 41), aged (approximately 60) and long-lived (about 80). To avoid experimental bias, donors of different ages were randomly spread across the sequencing lanes. For two donors (one aged 18 to 30 and one aged 80 or older), the study analyzed two additional independent replicas of 1 million unique cDNA reads from the same blood draw. The full study reports these points: Bulk unsorted PBMC profiling prevented conclusive comparison of naive and antigen-experienced compartments. Because the CMV infection status of the donors was unknown, age-related changes in expanded clonotypes may potentially have been confounded. There was a strong correlation between observed TCR beta diversity and the percentage of naive T cells measured by flow cytometry. Estimates of total diversity from one million sequenced T cells were regarded as lower bounds and underestimates. Compared with the aged group, more naive CD4+ T cells, fewer expanded clones and increased TCR diversity were shown by the long-lived group, suggesting age selection. As age increased, observed TCR beta diversity per million T cells dropped in a roughly linear way, and a significant reduction was already evident by age around 41.

Donors were 40 or so systemically healthy Caucasian individuals from Russia aged roughly 6 to 95 years. Each donor gave approximately 9.3 milliliters of peripheral blood, collected into EDTA-treated Vacutainer tubes. Ficoll-Paque density-gradient centrifugation was used to isolate PBMCs, with at least 6 million obtained per sample. Trizol reagent was used to extract total RNA from PBMCs, with at least 5.5 micrograms per sample. Naive CD45RAhigh/CD27high T cell percentages were measured by flow cytometry on a PBMC aliquot from every donor. This clonotype was seen a handful of times. The specificity of this receptor is unknown. No per-base quality is available; no much larger clone lies one base away. The V end gives up 1 base and the J end 5 bases, leaving 15 bases in the junction not matched to a gene. From the cysteine through the phenylalanine, the CDR3 covers 18 amino acids. CDR3 DNA is the only sequence kept; it has 54 bases, read in frame from the first base. The germline V gene yields SGHRS for CDR1 and YFSETQ for CDR2.

Libraries were built with 5' RACE. The sequencer was an Illumina HiSeq 2500. The second PCR ran for about 6 to 11 cycles and used a J-beta primer mix along with a sample-barcoded 5' primer. Each TCR beta cDNA molecule received a unique molecular identifier from a template-switch 5' adaptor carrying 12 random nucleotides. Each sample yielded at least 3 million CDR3-containing paired-end reads. The Mint cDNA synthesis kit, primed by a TRBC-specific oligonucleotide, was used to synthesize first-strand cDNA from all RNA. After uracil-DNA glycosylase treatment, a first 18-cycle PCR used universal primers M1SS and BC2_uni_R on all cDNA. In the paper's pipeline: For normalization, 1 million high-quality reads were randomly selected from each sample, with every read carrying a distinct molecular identifier. Instead of being binned into consensus sequences, reads that shared molecular identifiers were thrown out. MiTCR, set to a Q25 quality threshold and the strictest error-elimination algorithm, was used for CDR3 identification, clonotype clustering and error correction. A nonparametric unseen species model using Euler transformation provided a lower-bound estimate of total TCR beta diversity. The public reads were run again by TCRdb, first through fastp at Q25 and then through MiXCR, and only productive beta chains were kept. Every CDR3 protein is listed once, alongside the most common genes and DNA of its rows. TCRdb's processing, not the authors', yielded these V and J calls. The table for this sample lists approximately 600,000 distinct CDR3 sequences; roughly 53% of them were counted only once. Of the sample, about two fifths falls within the top ten clones.

The source of this sequence is a man aged 60 to 69 in good health. Sequenced input: blood. The rearrangement joined TRBV5-1 to TRBJ1-1, and 9 junctional nucleotides match TRBD1. The DNA is TGCGCCAGCAGCTTGTTCCCTCCCATACAGGGGGCTGGGACTGAAGCTTTCTTT. Its protein is CASSLFPPIQGAGTEAFF.